This T cell receptor beta chain stems from a study of OX40 agonist ivuxolimab in advanced cancers. Across the study: Having had anti-PD-1, anti-PD-L1 or anti-CTLA-4 therapy before was allowed, and under 50% had some.

Data came from immunoSEQ multiplex PCR; TCRdb stores just in-frame clones and leaves some out. The data show around 26,000 clones, about nine tenths seen once. General study results and limits: The authors also found low normalized T-cell clonal expansion in some nonresponders.

In regard to this clone: Its target is not known.

Trimming pared 0 bases from V and 1 base from J, leaving 7 bases between. From germline, CDR1 is LNHNV and CDR2 YYDKDF (reference sequence). The CDR3 is 16 residues long. The sequencing here drew on CD4+ or CD8+ T cells sorted from blood, taken in a trial of the OX40 agonist ivuxolimab. V gene TRBV15 combines with J gene TRBJ2-6; D remains unclear. This receptor was obtained from an adult with an advanced solid tumor such as melanoma, head and neck, liver or kidney cancer. CDR3 DNA: TGTGCCACCAGCAGAGATGAAGGGTCTGGGGCCAACGTCCTGACTTTC. Translated, it gives CATSRDEGSGANVLTF.